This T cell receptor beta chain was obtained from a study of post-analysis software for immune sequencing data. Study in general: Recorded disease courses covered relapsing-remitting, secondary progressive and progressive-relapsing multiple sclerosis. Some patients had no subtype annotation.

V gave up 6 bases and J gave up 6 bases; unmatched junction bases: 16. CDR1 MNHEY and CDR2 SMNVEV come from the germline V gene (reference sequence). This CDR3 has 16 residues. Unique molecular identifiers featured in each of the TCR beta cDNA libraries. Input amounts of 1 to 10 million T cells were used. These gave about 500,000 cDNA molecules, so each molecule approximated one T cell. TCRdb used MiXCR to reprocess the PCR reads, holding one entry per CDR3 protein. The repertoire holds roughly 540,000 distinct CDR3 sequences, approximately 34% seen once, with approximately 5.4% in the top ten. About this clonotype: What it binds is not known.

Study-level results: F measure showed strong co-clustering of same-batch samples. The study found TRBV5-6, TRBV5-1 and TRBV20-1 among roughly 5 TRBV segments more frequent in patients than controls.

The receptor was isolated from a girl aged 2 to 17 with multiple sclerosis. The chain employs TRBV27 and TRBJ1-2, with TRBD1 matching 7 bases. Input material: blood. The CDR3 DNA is TGTGCCAGCAGCCCTCGCGGCAGGGGGTCTGGGGATGGCTACACCTTC. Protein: CASSPRGRGSGDGYTF.